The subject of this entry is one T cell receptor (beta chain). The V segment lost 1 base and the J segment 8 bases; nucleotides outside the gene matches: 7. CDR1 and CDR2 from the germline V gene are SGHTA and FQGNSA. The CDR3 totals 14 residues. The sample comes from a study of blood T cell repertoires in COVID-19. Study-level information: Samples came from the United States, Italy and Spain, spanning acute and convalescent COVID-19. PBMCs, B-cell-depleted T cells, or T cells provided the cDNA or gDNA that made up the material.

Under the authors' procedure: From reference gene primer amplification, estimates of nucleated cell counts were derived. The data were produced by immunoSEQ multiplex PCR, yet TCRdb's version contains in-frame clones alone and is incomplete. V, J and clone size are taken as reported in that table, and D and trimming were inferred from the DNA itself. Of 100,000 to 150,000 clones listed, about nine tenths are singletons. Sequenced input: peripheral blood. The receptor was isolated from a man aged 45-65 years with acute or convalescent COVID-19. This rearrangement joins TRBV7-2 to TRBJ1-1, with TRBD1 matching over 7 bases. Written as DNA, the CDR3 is TGTGCCAGCAGCTTAGTGGCACAGGGGACCGAAGCTTTCTTT. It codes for CASSLVAQGTEAFF.